This is a list of T cell receptor beta chains from one sample in a study of CD8 T cells in ankylosing spondylitis. A single record per CDR3 protein comes from TCRdb applying MiXCR to the 5' RACE reads. The table has approximately 440,000 distinct CDR3 sequences, approximately 17% seen once. The specimen was blood, either unsorted or a sorted T cell fraction (not recorded which). These receptors were collected from a male donor with ankylosing spondylitis. The CDR3 runs from the conserved cysteine through the conserved F or W. Fields, in order: clone size, V gene, J gene, D gene, CDR3 DNA, CDR3 protein. A D gene is named only where the DNA matches it firmly. Some rows mark clone size as missing; the rest say once, few, many or name a class of expanded clone.

size: NA
V: TRBV5-1
J: TRBJ2-7
D: TRBD1
DNA: TGCGCCAGCAGTCATACCGGGACAGGGGAGGACGAGCAGTACTTC
CDR3: CASSHTGTGEDEQYF

size: many
V: TRBV5-1
J: TRBJ2-1
D: NA
DNA: TGCGCCAGCAGCTCGGGACTTACCAGCTCCTACAATGAGCAGTTCTTC
CDR3: CASSSGLTSSYNEQFF

size: few
V: TRBV20-1
J: TRBJ2-3
D: NA
DNA: TGCAGTGCTGTGATTCCCGGTATAACAGATACGCAGTATTTT
CDR3: CSAVIPGITDTQYF

size: NA
V: TRBV20-1
J: TRBJ2-1
D: NA
DNA: TGCAGTGTTTCCGGGGTGAGCTCCTACAATGAGCAGTTCTTC
CDR3: CSVSGVSSYNEQFF

size: few
V: TRBV20-1
J: TRBJ1-1
D: NA
DNA: TGCAGTGCTCAAGATCAGAACACTGAAGCTTTCTTT
CDR3: CSAQDQNTEAFF

size: few
V: TRBV13
J: TRBJ1-6
D: NA
DNA: TGTGCCAGCAGCCCAACAGGGCGGACCTATAATTCACCCCTCCACTTT
CDR3: CASSPTGRTYNSPLHF

size: NA
V: TRBV20-1
J: TRBJ1-4
D: NA
DNA: TGCAGTGCTAGGACTGGCGGCGGTGAAAAACTGTTTTTT
CDR3: CSARTGGGEKLFF

size: few
V: TRBV20-1
J: TRBJ2-1
D: TRBD2
DNA: TGCAGTGCCGAAGGACTAGACAATGAGCAGTTCTTC
CDR3: CSAEGLDNEQFF

size: few
V: TRBV11-2
J: TRBJ1-2
D: TRBD1
DNA: TGTGCCAGCAGTTTGGACAGGAACGGTGGCTACACCTTC
CDR3: CASSLDRNGGYTF

size: NA
V: TRBV3-1
J: TRBJ2-2
D: NA
DNA: TGTGCCAGCAGCCAAGCTTACAACACCGGGGAGCTGTTTTTT
CDR3: CASSQAYNTGELFF

size: NA
V: TRBV11-2
J: TRBJ2-7
D: TRBD1
DNA: TGTGCCAGCAGCTTTGTGACAGGGGTCGAGCAGTACTTC
CDR3: CASSFVTGVEQYF

size: NA
V: TRBV20-1
J: TRBJ2-7
D: NA
DNA: TGCAGTGCTAGTTCGTCGGGATTCTCCTACGAGCAGTACTTC
CDR3: CSASSSGFSYEQYF

size: NA
V: TRBV20-1
J: TRBJ1-2
D: NA
DNA: TGCAGTGCTATTATTGGCTATGGCTACACCTTC
CDR3: CSAIIGYGYTF

size: few
V: TRBV7-2
J: TRBJ2-7
D: TRBD2
DNA: TGTGCCAGCAGCTCAATCCCGGGACTAGGGGAGGCCGAGCAGTACTTC
CDR3: CASSSIPGLGEAEQYF

size: NA
V: TRBV20-1
J: TRBJ2-1
D: NA
DNA: TGCAGTGCTTCGCGACAGGGGAGGGCCTACAATGAGCAGTTCTTC
CDR3: CSASRQGRAYNEQFF

size: few
V: TRBV12-5
J: TRBJ2-3
D: TRBD1
DNA: TGTGCTAGTGGCCGGGACAGAAGCACAGATACGCAGTATTTT
CDR3: CASGRDRSTDTQYF

size: many
V: TRBV5-1
J: TRBJ2-1
D: NA
DNA: TGCGCCAGCAGCTTGGCCGGCTCATCCGATGAGCAGTTCTTC
CDR3: CASSLAGSSDEQFF

size: many
V: TRBV7-2
J: TRBJ2-3
D: NA
DNA: TGTGCCAGCAGCTTAAAAGCAGCGGGCTCCTACACAGATACGCAGTATTTT
CDR3: CASSLKAAGSYTDTQYF

size: NA
V: TRBV15
J: TRBJ1-4
D: NA
DNA: TGTGCCACCAGCACCACAGGACACTCCTACTCGGAACGTGAAAAACTGTTTTTT
CDR3: CATSTTGHSYSEREKLFF

size: many
V: TRBV20-1
J: TRBJ2-7
D: NA
DNA: TGCAGTGCTCTGGGGGACCGCGAGCAGTACTTC
CDR3: CSALGDREQYF

size: NA
V: TRBV20-1
J: TRBJ2-7
D: TRBD2
DNA: TGCAGTGCATGGGCGGGAGAACTCTACGAGCAGTACTTC
CDR3: CSAWAGELYEQYF

size: few
V: TRBV4-1
J: TRBJ2-1
D: NA
DNA: TGCGCCAGCAGCCAAACTGCAGGGCCCGGCCTTCACAATGAGCAGTTCTTC
CDR3: CASSQTAGPGLHNEQFF

size: few
V: TRBV3-1
J: TRBJ2-1
D: NA
DNA: TGTGCCAGCAGCCAAGTTGACGATGAGCAGTTCTTC
CDR3: CASSQVDDEQFF

size: NA
V: TRBV30
J: TRBJ2-2
D: NA
DNA: TGTGCCTGGAGTGGTGACCGCACCGGGGAGCTGTTTTTT
CDR3: CAWSGDRTGELFF

size: NA
V: TRBV27
J: TRBJ2-4
D: TRBD1
DNA: TGTGCCAGCAAAGACAGGGCCTTAAACATTCAGTACTTC
CDR3: CASKDRALNIQYF